Below, 28 T cell receptor beta chains from the same sample are listed, as sequenced in a study of OX40 agonist ivuxolimab in advanced cancers. The assay was immunoSEQ multiplex PCR, and TCRdb's table has in-frame clones only and misses some. The table has tens of thousands of clones, 81% seen once. Sequenced material: CD4+ or CD8+ T cells sorted from blood, taken in a trial of the OX40 agonist ivuxolimab. These receptors originate from an adult with an advanced solid tumor such as melanoma, head and neck, liver or kidney cancer.

This clone showed up just a few times. V is TRBV29-1 and J is TRBJ2-3; D tentatively reads TRBD1 or TRBD2 (5 bases each). V was clipped by 4 bases and J by 0 bases, with 11 bases between them. In germline, CDR1 is SQVTM, CDR2 ANQGSEA. The CDR3 spans 14 residues. CDR3 loop: CSVGGATSTDTQYF. CDR3 DNA: TGCAGCGTTGGAGGGGCGACTAGCACAGATACGCAGTATTTT.

This sequence joins TRBV5-1 and TRBJ2-3; 8 nucleotides match TRBD2. The ends lost 4 bases at V and 2 bases at J; junction bases unmatched: 9. Germline-derived CDR1 and CDR2 are SGHRS and YFSETQ. The CDR3 covers 16 residues. The CDR3 DNA sequence: TGCGCCAGCAGCCCCACCCGAGCGGGGGACACAGATACGCAGTATTTT. Its translation: CASSPTRAGDTDTQYF.

The chain joins TRBV5-1 to TRBJ1-2; D may be TRBD1 (5 bases). This CDR3 comprises 14 residues. Germline V gene lookup returns CDR1 SGHRS and CDR2 YFSETQ. V lost 0 bases to trimming and J lost 4 bases, with 10 bases between them. The CDR3, as DNA: TGCGCCAGCAGCTTGGAACGGGGGAGCTATGGCTACACCTTC. It is translated as CASSLERGSYGYTF.

The rearrangement links TRBV10-3 to TRBJ1-4, with D hard to call. The V gene lost 1 base and the J gene lost 7 bases, with 4 bases spanning the gap. CDR1 is ENHRY, CDR2 SYGVKD, per germline. This CDR3 spans 12 amino acids. The CDR3 loop is CAISEYGEKLFF. CDR3 nucleotides: TGTGCCATCAGTGAGTATGGTGAAAAACTGTTTTTT.

The genes are TRBV7-3 and TRBJ2-7; 9 bases fit TRBD2. V was clipped by 3 bases and J by 3 bases; unmatched bases: 6. The CDR3 totals 15 residues. Germline V CDR1 and CDR2: SGHTA, FQGTGA. CDR3 coding DNA: TGTGCCAGCAGCTTTGGTAGCGGGAGTGTCTACGAGCAGTACTTC. It encodes CASSFGSGSVYEQYF.

V is TRBV9 and J is TRBJ1-3, with D unclear. Looked up from germline, CDR1 is SGDLS and CDR2 is YYNGEE. Trimming pared 0 bases from V and 2 bases from J, leaving 18 bases between. This CDR3 has 18 amino acids. The DNA of the CDR3 is TGTGCCAGCAGCGTAGCTACAGATCGGCTCCTGACTGGAAACACCATATATTTT. Translating it yields CASSVATDRLLTGNTIYF.

A remark on this clone: One end of the junction fails to match germline, which may point to a read error. The chain carries TRBV6-1 and TRBJ2-1; tentative D call: TRBD2 (6 bases). Germline CDR1 is MNHNS and CDR2 is SASEGT. This CDR3 has 14 residues. The CDR3 sequence: CASREGWTNNEQFF. The CDR3, as DNA: TGTGCCAGCAGAGAAGGGTGGACTAACAATGAGCAGTTCTTC.

V and J are TRBV5-4 and TRBJ2-5; 9 nucleotides agree with TRBD2. The CDR3 sequence is 15 residues long. Germline CDR1 is SGHNT and CDR2 is YYREEE (reference sequence). The V gene end was trimmed by 4 bases and the J gene end by 4 bases; junction bases not matched to a gene: 8. The CDR3 nucleotides are TGTGCCAGCAGCCGCGCTAGCGGGAAGATAGAGACCCAGTACTTC. Residues: CASSRASGKIETQYF.

V and J are TRBV7-2 and TRBJ1-1, with a tentative D call TRBD1 (5 bases). CDR1 SGHTA and CDR2 FQGNSA come from the germline V gene. The germline V and J ends were trimmed by 3 bases and 5 bases, with 10 bases remaining between them. The CDR3 is made up of 13 amino acids. For the CDR3, the DNA is TGTGCCAGCAGCTTGGGACCTGTGACTGAAGCTTTCTTT. It encodes CASSLGPVTEAFF.

This chain uses TRBV6-5 with TRBJ1-5; no clear D gene. CDR1 is MNHEY and CDR2 is SVGAGI in the germline V gene. The CDR3 has 13 residues. V was trimmed by 5 bases and J by 9 bases, leaving 14 bases between them. This chain's CDR3 is CASSQPGGGPQHF. The CDR3, as DNA: TGTGCCAGCAGTCAACCTGGCGGAGGGCCCCAGCATTTT.

The chain employs TRBV15 and TRBJ2-5, with D unclear. Between the trimmed V and J ends, which lost 5 bases and 5 bases, there was a span of 9 bases. Germline CDR1 LNHNV, CDR2 YYDKDF (reference sequence). The CDR3 has 12 amino acids. The CDR3 region has the DNA TGTGCCACCAGCTCACGAGTGGAGACCCAGTACTTC. The encoded protein is CATSSRVETQYF.

This chain links TRBV18 with TRBJ2-1, with a weak D call TRBD2 (5 bases). CDR1 is KGHSH, CDR2 LQKENI, per germline. The CDR3 consists of 16 residues. V dropped 3 bases and J dropped 9 bases, with 21 bases sitting between them. DNA of the CDR3: TGTGCCAGCTCACCCCCGGGGTTGGGAGAACGGTTTGAGCAGTTCTTC. Its protein product is CASSPPGLGERFEQFF.

The rearrangement joins TRBV7-2 to TRBJ2-3; 12 bases match TRBD2. Unmatched junction bases numbered 9, after V lost 5 bases and J lost 6 bases. Germline V lookup: CDR1 SGHTA, CDR2 FQGNSA. This CDR3 region has 16 residues. This chain's CDR3 is CASSPSSGRGGDTQYF. For the CDR3, the DNA is TGTGCCAGCAGCCCTTCTAGCGGGAGGGGCGGGGATACGCAGTATTTT.

The V gene is TRBV10-3, the J gene TRBJ2-7; 7 bases line up with TRBD2. Losses at the gene ends were 0 bases for V and 0 bases for J; bases not matched to a gene: 2. The CDR3 runs 15 residues. Germline values: CDR1 ENHRY, CDR2 SYGVKD. The CDR3 loop is CAISESLAVSYEQYV. In DNA, the CDR3 is TGTGCCATCAGTGAGTCCCTAGCGGTCTCCTACGAGCAGTACGTC.

This rearrangement joins TRBV6-6 to TRBJ2-2; 7 bases fit TRBD2. This CDR3 contains 14 residues. The V gene end was trimmed by 2 bases and the J gene end by 6 bases; junction bases not matched to a gene: 3. Germline CDR1 and CDR2: MNHNY and SVGAGI (reference sequence). CDR3 DNA: TGTGCCAGCAGTTACGCGACTAGCCCCGGGGAGCTGTTTTTT. This encodes CASSYATSPGELFF.

This clone was observed once. Other DNA sequences in the sample encode the same CDR3. The genes are TRBV19 and TRBJ1-1; no firm D call. The CDR3 extends over 13 amino acids. V lost 3 bases and J 1 base, leaving 6 bases between the germline ends. Germline CDR1 and CDR2: LNHDA and SQIVND (reference sequence). The CDR3 loop is CASSIRENTEAFF. The CDR3 DNA is TGTGCCAGTAGTATCCGGGAGAACACTGAAGCTTTCTTT.

The chain links TRBV5-1 to TRBJ2-7; 7 bases map to TRBD2. The V gene end was trimmed by 6 bases and the J gene end by 6 bases; junction bases not matched to a gene: 3. CDR3 size: 11 residues. CDR1 is SGHRS, CDR2 YFSETQ, per germline. CDR3 nucleotide sequence: TGCGCCAGCACGCCGGGGGGCGAGCAGTACTTC. As protein: CASTPGGEQYF.

V is TRBV2 and J is TRBJ1-6, with TRBD1 as a possible D gene (6 bases). This CDR3 comprises 14 residues. Germline V gives CDR1 SNHLY, CDR2 FYNNEI. V was trimmed by 5 bases and J by 5 bases, leaving 10 bases between them. In DNA, the CDR3 is TGTGCCAGCAGTCGAGGGGGGAATAATTCACCCCTCCACTTT. Residues: CASSRGGNNSPLHF.

Regarding this clone: The junction departs from germline at one end; a sequencing error may be responsible. The genes are TRBV5-1 and TRBJ2-1; 7 nucleotides line up with TRBD1. Germline CDR1 SGHRS, CDR2 YFSETQ. The CDR3 consists of 14 residues. In DNA, the CDR3 is TGCGCCAGCAGCCGGGACAGTATTTACAATGGGCAGTTCTTC. Translating gives CASSRDSIYNGQFF.

This rearrangement joins TRBV29-1 to TRBJ1-2; no definite D call. V shed 0 bases and J shed 6 bases, with 14 bases lying between them. The CDR3 covers 14 residues. Germline CDR1 is SQVTM and CDR2 is ANQGSEA. CDR3 nucleotide sequence: TGCAGCGTTGAAGAAGGAAAGGGTATGGATGGCTACACCTTC. This translates into CSVEEGKGMDGYTF.

The rearrangement uses TRBV7-9 and TRBJ1-1, with 10 bases that match TRBD1. The germline CDR1 and CDR2 sequences are SEHNR and FQNEAQ (reference sequence). The J segment lost 0 bases and the V segment lost 5 bases, leaving 3 bases of the junction unmatched. This CDR3 is 15 amino acids long. In nucleotides, the CDR3 is TGTGCCAGCAGCCGACAGGGGGCTATGAACACTGAAGCTTTCTTT. It encodes CASSRQGAMNTEAFF.

DNA for the CDR3: TGTGCCTGCTCCGGTCGCGAGCAGTACTTC. Translated, it gives CACSGREQYF. V is TRBV30 and J is TRBJ2-7; D gene ambiguous. Trimming took 6 bases from V and 6 from J, leaving 9 bases between them. This CDR3 has 10 amino acids. Germline-derived CDR1 and CDR2 are GTSNPN and SVGIG (reference sequence).

J is TRBJ2-7 and V is TRBV7-2; no clear D gene. This CDR3 is 12 amino acids long. Trimming left V 4 bases short and J 0 bases short, with 4 bases between. The germline V gene encodes CDR1 SGHTA and CDR2 FQGNSA. The CDR3 is CASSSRSYEQYF. Here the CDR3 DNA reads TGTGCCAGCAGCTCCCGCTCCTACGAGCAGTACTTC.

This chain uses TRBV7-3 with TRBJ2-1; the match to TRBD2 covers 11 bases. V trimming: 5 bases; J trimming: 3 bases; junction bases outside the gene matches: 9. This CDR3 contains 17 residues. Germline CDR1 is SGHTA and CDR2 is FQGTGA. CDR3 loop: CASSPWTSGSDYNEQFF. The CDR3 DNA reads TGTGCCAGCAGCCCATGGACTAGCGGGTCAGACTACAATGAGCAGTTCTTC.

V is TRBV10-3 and J is TRBJ2-4; a weak D match, TRBD2 (7 bases). The V end lost 0 bases, the J end lost 4 bases, and 13 bases lay between the germline ends. The CDR3 totals 16 residues. The germline V gene encodes CDR1 ENHRY and CDR2 SYGVKD. CDR3 residues: CAISESQGGGKNIQYF. CDR3 coding DNA: TGTGCCATCAGTGAGTCCCAGGGAGGGGGGAAAAACATTCAGTACTTC.

This chain uses TRBV5-4 with TRBJ1-1, with D unclear. CDR1 is SGHNT and CDR2 is YYREEE in the germline V gene (reference sequence). V lost 0 bases and J 7 bases, leaving 7 bases between the germline ends. The CDR3 extends over 12 amino acids. In DNA form, the CDR3 reads TGTGCCAGCAGCTTGGGGCGGATTGAAGCTTTCTTT. Protein product: CASSLGRIEAFF.

V usage is TRBV4-2 and J usage is TRBJ1-1, with D possibly matching TRBD1 (5 bases). Germline CDR1 and CDR2: LGHNA and YNFKEQ. Trimming pared 5 bases from V and 3 bases from J, leaving 13 bases between. This CDR3 has 14 residues. The CDR3 nucleotides are TGTGCCAGCAGCGGGGGTTTTGAGGACACTGAAGCTTTCTTT. Translated, it gives CASSGGFEDTEAFF.

The V call is TRBV5-1, the J call TRBJ2-1; 14 positions agree with TRBD2. The CDR3 extends over 16 amino acids. The junction had 5 bases not matched to a gene; V was cut back by 0 bases and J by 9 bases. Germline values: CDR1 SGHRS, CDR2 YFSETQ. CDR3 amino acids: CASSLEGLAGVGEQFF. CDR3 in DNA: TGCGCCAGCAGCTTGGAGGGACTAGCGGGAGTTGGTGAGCAGTTCTTC.